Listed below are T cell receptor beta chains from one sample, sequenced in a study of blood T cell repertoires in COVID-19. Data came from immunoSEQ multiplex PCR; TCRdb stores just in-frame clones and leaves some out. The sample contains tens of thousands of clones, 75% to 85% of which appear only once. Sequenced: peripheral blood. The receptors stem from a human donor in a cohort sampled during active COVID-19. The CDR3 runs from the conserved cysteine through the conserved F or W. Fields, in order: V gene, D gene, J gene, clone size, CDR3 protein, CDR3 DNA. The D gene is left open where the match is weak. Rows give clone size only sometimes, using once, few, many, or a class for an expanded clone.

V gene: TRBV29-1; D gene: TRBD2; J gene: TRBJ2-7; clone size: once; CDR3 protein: CSVVSPTWDYSSYEQYF; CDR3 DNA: TGCAGCGTTGTAAGCCCCACCTGGGACTACAGCTCCTACGAGCAGTACTTC
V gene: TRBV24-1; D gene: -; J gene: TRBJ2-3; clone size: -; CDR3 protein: CATSDGGFYTQYF; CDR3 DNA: TGTGCCACCAGTGATGGGGGGTTCTATACGCAGTATTTT
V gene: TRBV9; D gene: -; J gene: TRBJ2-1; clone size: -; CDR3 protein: CASSPRQPSSYNEQFF; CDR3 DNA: TGTGCCAGCAGCCCGCGACAGCCGAGCTCCTACAATGAGCAGTTCTTC
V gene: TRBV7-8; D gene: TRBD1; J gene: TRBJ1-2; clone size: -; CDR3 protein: CASSRDRDSNYGYTF; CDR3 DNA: TGTGCCAGCAGCCGTGACAGGGACTCAAACTATGGCTACACCTTC
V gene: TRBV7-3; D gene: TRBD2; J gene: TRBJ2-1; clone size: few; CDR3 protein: CASSLKRGGGHEQFF; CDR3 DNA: TGTGCCAGCAGCTTAAAGCGGGGGGGCGGTCATGAGCAGTTCTTC
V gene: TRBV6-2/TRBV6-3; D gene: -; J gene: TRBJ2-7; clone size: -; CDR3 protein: CASSYSTAEDSLVPLLYEQYF; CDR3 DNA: TGTGCCAGCAGTTACTCAACCGCGGAGGACAGCCTCGTGCCTCTCCTCTACGAGCAGTACTTC
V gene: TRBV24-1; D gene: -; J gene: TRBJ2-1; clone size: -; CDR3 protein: CATSDQTGSYNEQFF; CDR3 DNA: TGTGCCACCAGTGATCAAACGGGCTCCTACAATGAGCAGTTCTTC
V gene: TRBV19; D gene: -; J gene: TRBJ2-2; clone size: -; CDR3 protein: CASSARVQDTGELFF; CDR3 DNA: TGTGCCAGTAGTGCCAGGGTTCAGGACACCGGGGAGCTGTTTTTT
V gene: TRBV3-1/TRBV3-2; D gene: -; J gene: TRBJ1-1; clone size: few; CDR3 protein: CASSHGLDSTEAFF; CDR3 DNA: TGTGCCAGCAGCCACGGATTGGACAGTACTGAAGCTTTCTTT
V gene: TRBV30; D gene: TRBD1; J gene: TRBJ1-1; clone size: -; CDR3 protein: CAWSGQGATEAFF; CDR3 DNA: TGTGCCTGGAGTGGACAGGGGGCCACTGAAGCTTTCTTT
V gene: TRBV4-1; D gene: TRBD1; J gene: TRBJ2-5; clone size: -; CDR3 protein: CASSQDDRGRETQYF; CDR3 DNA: TGCGCCAGCAGCCAGGATGACAGGGGGCGAGAGACCCAGTACTTC
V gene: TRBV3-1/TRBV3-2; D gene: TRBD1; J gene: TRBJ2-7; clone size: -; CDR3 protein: CASSPLQGLNEQYF; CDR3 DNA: TGTGCCAGCAGCCCACTACAGGGGCTCAACGAGCAGTACTTC
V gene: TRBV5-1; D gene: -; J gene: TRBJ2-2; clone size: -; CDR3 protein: CASSFGDTPNTGELFF; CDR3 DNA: TGCGCCAGCAGCTTTGGGGACACCCCGAACACCGGGGAGCTGTTTTTT
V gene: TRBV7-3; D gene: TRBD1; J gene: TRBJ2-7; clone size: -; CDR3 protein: CASSEPGQGRDGSYEQYF; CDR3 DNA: TGTGCCAGCTCGGAACCGGGACAGGGAAGAGATGGATCCTACGAGCAGTACTTC
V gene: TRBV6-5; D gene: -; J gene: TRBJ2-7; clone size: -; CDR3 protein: CASSYSQYSYEQYF; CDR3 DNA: TGTGCCAGCAGTTACTCTCAGTACTCCTACGAGCAGTACTTC
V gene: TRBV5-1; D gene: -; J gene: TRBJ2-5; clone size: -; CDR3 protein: CASSLARQETQYF; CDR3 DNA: TGCGCCAGCAGCTTGGCTAGGCAGGAGACCCAGTACTTC
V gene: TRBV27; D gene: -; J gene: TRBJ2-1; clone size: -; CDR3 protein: CASKAPVGGKYNEQFF; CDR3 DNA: TGTGCCAGCAAGGCTCCAGTAGGAGGTAAGTACAATGAGCAGTTCTTC
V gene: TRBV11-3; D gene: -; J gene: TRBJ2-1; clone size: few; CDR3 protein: CASSLRGGSLNSRQFF; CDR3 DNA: TGTGCCAGCAGCTTAAGGGGGGGCAGCCTTAACTCCCGGCAGTTCTTC
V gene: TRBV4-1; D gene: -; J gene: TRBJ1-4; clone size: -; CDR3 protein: CASSPRSTNNEKLFF; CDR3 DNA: TGCGCCAGCAGCCCCCGAAGCACCAATAATGAAAAACTGTTTTTT
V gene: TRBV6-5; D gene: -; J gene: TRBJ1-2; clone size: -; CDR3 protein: CASSSLSATYGYTF; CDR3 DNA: TGTGCCAGCAGTTCCCTCAGTGCAACCTATGGCTACACCTTC
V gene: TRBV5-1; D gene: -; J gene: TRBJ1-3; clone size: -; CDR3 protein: CASSLEAQGGNTIYF; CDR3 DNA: TGCGCCAGCAGCTTGGAGGCGCAGGGGGGAAACACCATATATTTT
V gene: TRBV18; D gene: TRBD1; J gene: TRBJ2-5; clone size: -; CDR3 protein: CASSNPKGTGGQETQYF; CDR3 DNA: TGTGCCAGCTCCAACCCCAAGGGCACAGGGGGCCAAGAGACCCAGTACTTC
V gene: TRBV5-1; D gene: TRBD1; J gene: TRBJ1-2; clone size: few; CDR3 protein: CASSWTGGRANYGYTF; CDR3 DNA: TGCGCCAGCAGCTGGACAGGGGGCCGAGCTAACTATGGCTACACCTTC
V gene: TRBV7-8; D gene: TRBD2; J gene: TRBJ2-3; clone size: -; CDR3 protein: CASSPTGTRSTDTQYF; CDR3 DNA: TGTGCCAGCAGCCCAACCGGGACTAGGTCCACAGATACGCAGTATTTT
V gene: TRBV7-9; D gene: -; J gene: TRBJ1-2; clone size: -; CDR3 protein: CASSLVRGFNYGYTF; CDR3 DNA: TGTGCCAGCAGCTTAGTGAGGGGGTTCAACTATGGCTACACCTTC
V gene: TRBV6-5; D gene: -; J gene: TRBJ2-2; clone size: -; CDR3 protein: CASSREVANTGELFF; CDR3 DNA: TGTGCCAGCAGCCGAGAGGTAGCGAACACCGGGGAGCTGTTTTTT
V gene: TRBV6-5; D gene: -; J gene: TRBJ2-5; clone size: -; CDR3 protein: CASSSPLQETQYF; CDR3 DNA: TGTGCCAGCAGTTCCCCCCTCCAAGAGACCCAGTACTTC
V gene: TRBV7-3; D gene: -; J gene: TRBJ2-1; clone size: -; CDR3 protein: CASSPGGAPFTLFF; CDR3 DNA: TGTGCCAGCAGCCCCGGGGGAGCTCCCTTCACCCTGTTCTTC